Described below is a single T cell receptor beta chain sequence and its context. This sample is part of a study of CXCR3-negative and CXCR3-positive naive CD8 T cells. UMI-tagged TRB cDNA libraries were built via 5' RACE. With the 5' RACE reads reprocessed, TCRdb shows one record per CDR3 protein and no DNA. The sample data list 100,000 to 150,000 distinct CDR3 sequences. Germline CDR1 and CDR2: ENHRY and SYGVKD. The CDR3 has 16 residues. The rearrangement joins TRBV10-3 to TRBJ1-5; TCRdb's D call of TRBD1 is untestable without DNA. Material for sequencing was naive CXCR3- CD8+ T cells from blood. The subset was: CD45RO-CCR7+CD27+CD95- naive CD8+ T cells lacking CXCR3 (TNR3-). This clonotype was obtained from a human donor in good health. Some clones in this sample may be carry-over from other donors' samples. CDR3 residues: CAISDPVGENHQPQHF.